These 10 T cell receptor beta chains came from one sample sequenced in a study of cytomegalovirus exposure and HLA in healthy donors. PCR amplification relied on 60 Vbeta primers (plus 13 Jbeta primers). Using immunoSEQ multiplex PCR, the repertoire was profiled, and TCRdb retains in-frame clones only, with some absent. The sample carries over 120,000 clones, around 10% recorded once. Specimen: PBMCs. The origin of the receptors is a man over 45 in good health and CMV-seronegative.

This clone was picked up a small number of times. The genes are TRBV7-8 and TRBJ2-7; 7 bases are shared with TRBD1. Germline assignment: CDR1 SGHVS and CDR2 FQNEAQ. The CDR3 runs 12 residues. Trimming took 5 bases from V and 7 from J; bases not matched to a gene: 5. The CDR3 DNA reads TGTGCCAGCAGCCCGGACAGGCCGGAGCAGTACTTC. It encodes CASSPDRPEQYF.

The chain has TRBV25-1 and TRBJ2-5; D unclear. Trimming pared 4 bases from V and 4 bases from J, leaving 7 bases between. The CDR3 runs 12 residues. In germline, CDR1 is MGHDK, CDR2 SYGVNS. The DNA of the CDR3 is TGTGCCAGCAGTGTTAGCTTAGAGACCCAGTACTTC. It is translated as CASSVSLETQYF.

This clone has just a few counts. The chain carries TRBV19 and TRBJ2-1; D possibly corresponds to TRBD1 (5 bases). This CDR3 has 16 residues. V lost 3 bases and J 0 bases, leaving 12 bases between the germline ends. CDR1 and CDR2 from the germline V gene are LNHDA and SQIVND (reference sequence). CDR3 amino acids: CASSIFGRASYNEQFF. CDR3 coding DNA: TGTGCCAGTAGTATTTTCGGCAGGGCCTCCTACAATGAGCAGTTCTTC. The variable domain in full, completed from reference TRBV19 and TRBJ2-1, reads DGGITQSPKYLFRKEGQNVTLSCEQNLNHDAMYWYRQDPGQGLRLIYYSQIVNDFQKGDIAEGYSVSREKKESFPLTVTSAQKNPTAFYLCASSIFGRASYNEQFFGPGTRLTVL.

The chain employs TRBV7-9 and TRBJ2-5; D is ambiguous. Trimming shortened V by 2 bases and J by 2 bases, and 6 bases separated the two germline ends. The germline V gene encodes CDR1 SEHNR and CDR2 FQNEAQ (reference sequence). The CDR3 length is 13 residues. CDR3 amino acids: CASSLRLQETQYF. The CDR3 DNA reads TGTGCCAGCAGCTTAAGACTGCAAGAGACCCAGTACTTC.

This clone has more than one count but fewer than ten. The J gene is TRBJ1-3, the V gene TRBV10-3; D call uncertain. Germline V gives CDR1 ENHRY, CDR2 SYGVKD. V lost 3 bases, J lost 7 bases, and 7 bases lay in between. The CDR3 contains 12 residues. CDR3 DNA sequence: TGTGCCATCAGTGATGCCGGGAACACCATATATTTT. This gives the protein CAISDAGNTIYF.

The chain links TRBV6-6 to TRBJ2-3; 8 bases match TRBD1. J lost 0 bases, V lost 4 bases, and 6 bases had no gene match. The CDR3 totals 16 residues. Germline V gives CDR1 MNHNY, CDR2 SVGAGI (reference sequence). CDR3 nucleotide sequence: TGTGCCAGCAGTTCCGGACAGGGATCTAGCACAGATACGCAGTATTTT. Translated: CASSSGQGSSTDTQYF.

The V gene is TRBV7-8, the J gene TRBJ1-1, with D hard to call. V shed 5 bases and J shed 5 bases, with 9 bases lying between them. Germline loops: CDR1 SGHVS, CDR2 FQNEAQ. CDR3 length: 12 amino acids. The DNA for the CDR3 is TGTGCCAGCAGCCACTCGGGTACTGAAGCTTTCTTT. Translated, it gives CASSHSGTEAFF.

This clone was seen a handful of times. V and J are TRBV27 and TRBJ1-2; 8 nucleotides match TRBD1. The CDR3 consists of 17 residues. With V trimmed by 2 bases and J by 8 bases, 16 bases remained unmatched. Per germline, CDR1 MNHEY and CDR2 SMNVEV (reference sequence). Here the CDR3 reads CASSLDPPGQGLRGYTF. The DNA of the CDR3 is TGTGCCAGCAGTTTAGACCCCCCAGGACAGGGTCTTAGGGGCTACACCTTC.

This clone was seen a handful of times. One end of the junction fails to match germline, which may point to a read error. The rearrangement joins TRBV5-4 to TRBJ2-7; 7 nucleotides match TRBD2. Germline V lookup: CDR1 SGHNT, CDR2 YYREEE (reference sequence). The CDR3 loop spans 15 amino acids. The CDR3 reads CASRLGGRERYEQYF. Here the CDR3 DNA reads TGTGCCAGCAGGTTGGGGGGGAGGGAACGCTACGAGCAGTACTTC.

The sample holds a few counts of this clone. The chain joins TRBV19 to TRBJ2-1; 8 nucleotides align to TRBD2. Trimming cost V 1 base and J 0 bases; bases outside gene matches: 5. CDR1 LNHDA and CDR2 SQIVND come from the germline V gene (reference sequence). CDR3 length: 17 amino acids. The DNA for the CDR3 is TGTGCCAGTAGTATAGTGTTAGCGGGGACCTCCTACAATGAGCAGTTCTTC. Its protein product is CASSIVLAGTSYNEQFF.